The T cell receptor (beta chain) described here comes from a study of shared clonotypes between healthy human individuals. V was clipped by 4 bases and J by 2 bases, with 14 bases between them. Germline lookup yields CDR1 LGHNA and CDR2 YSLEER. This CDR3 spans 16 amino acids. The naive CD8 population came from CD45RO-negative cells selected for CCR7, without terminally differentiated effector memory CD45RA+ cells. This clone was observed once. Libraries were prepared by immunoSEQ multiplex PCR; TCRdb keeps only in-frame clonotypes and omits some of them. The table lists millions of clones, approximately 94% of them singletons, with under 2% in the top ten.

J is TRBJ1-4 and V is TRBV4-3; tentatively, D is TRBD1 (5 bases). The receptor's source is a man between 18 and 29 years old in good health. Some clones in this sample may be carry-over from other donors' samples. The sequencing sample was made of naive CD8+ T cells from PBMCs. The CDR3 coding sequence is TGCGCCAGCAGCCGACTCCTCGGGGGGACTAATGAAAAACTGTTTTTT. Its translation: CASSRLLGGTNEKLFF.